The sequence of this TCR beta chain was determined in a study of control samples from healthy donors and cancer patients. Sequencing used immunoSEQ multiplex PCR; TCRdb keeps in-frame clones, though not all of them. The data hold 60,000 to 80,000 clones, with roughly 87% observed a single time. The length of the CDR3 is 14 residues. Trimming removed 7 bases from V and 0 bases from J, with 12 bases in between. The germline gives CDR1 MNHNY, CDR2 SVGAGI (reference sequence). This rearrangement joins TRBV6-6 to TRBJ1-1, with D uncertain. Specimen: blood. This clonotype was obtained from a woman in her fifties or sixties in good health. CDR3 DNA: TGTGCCAGCAACCGACGGGAGATGAACACTGAAGCTTTCTTT. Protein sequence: CASNRREMNTEAFF.